Listed here are 10 T cell receptor beta chains from one sample, sequenced in a study of cytomegalovirus exposure and HLA in healthy donors. The PCR had 60 Vbeta and 13 Jbeta primers. Profiling relied on immunoSEQ multiplex PCR, and the TCRdb table lists in-frame clones only, not all of them. The sample includes 85,000 to 130,000 clones, roughly 80% of them seen just once. Sequencing used PBMCs. The receptors derive from a man aged 60-69 years in good health and CMV-seronegative.

The V call is TRBV5-6, the J call TRBJ1-1, with a weak D call TRBD1 (5 bases). Germline V gene lookup returns CDR1 SGHDT and CDR2 YYEEEE. The V end was cut by 1 base, the J end by 0 bases, with 10 bases between. The CDR3 extends over 15 amino acids. CDR3 region: CASSLRQGLNTEAFF. The CDR3 nucleotides are TGTGCCAGCAGCTTGAGGCAGGGATTGAACACTGAAGCTTTCTTT.

The rearrangement joins TRBV6-6 to TRBJ1-3; 8 bases agree with TRBD1. Germline V gene lookup returns CDR1 MNHNY and CDR2 SVGAGI (reference sequence). The V gene end was trimmed by 2 bases and the J gene end by 7 bases; junction bases not matched to a gene: 10. The CDR3 runs 16 residues. The CDR3 loop is CASSYAGTGQQNTIYF. CDR3 DNA: TGTGCCAGCAGTTACGCCGGGACAGGCCAACAGAACACCATATATTTT.

The rearrangement links TRBV11-2 to TRBJ1-1; no clear D. The V and J ends lost 4 bases and 8 bases respectively, with 14 bases between them. Per germline, CDR1 SGHAT and CDR2 FQNNGV. The CDR3 covers 13 residues. In nucleotides, the CDR3 is TGTGCCAGCAGCTCGGATAGGAGTGCCGAAGCTTTCTTT. This sequence encodes CASSSDRSAEAFF.

This chain uses TRBV7-7 with TRBJ2-2; TRBD1 aligns across 9 bases. The germline gives CDR1 SSHAT, CDR2 FNYEAQ (reference sequence). The J segment lost 5 bases and the V segment lost 3 bases, leaving 1 base of the junction unmatched. The CDR3 length is 14 residues. The CDR3 bases are TGTGCCAGCAGCTTGACAGGGGGGACCGGGGAGCTGTTTTTT. It specifies CASSLTGGTGELFF.

This chain uses TRBV29-1 with TRBJ1-2; 10 nucleotides align to TRBD1. CDR1 SQVTM and CDR2 ANQGSEA come from the germline V gene. Losses at the gene ends were 6 bases for V and 8 bases for J; bases not matched to a gene: 18. The CDR3 length is 16 residues. In DNA form, the CDR3 reads TGCAGCGTGCCTAACTACGGGACAGGGGTACAGGCGGGCTACACCTTC. Residues: CSVPNYGTGVQAGYTF.

Remarks on this clone: An end of the junction differs from the germline gene, which may be a read error. The chain recombines TRBV7-9 with TRBJ1-1, with TRBD1 matching over 7 bases. CDR1 is SEHNR and CDR2 is FQNEAQ in the germline V gene (reference sequence). The CDR3 length is 13 residues. CDR3 coding DNA: TGTTCCAGCAGCTTAGAGACAGGGACAGAAGCTTTCTTT. Translation gives CSSSLETGTEAFF.

The CDR3 reads CASSFSSSGNTIYF. CDR3 sequence (DNA): TGTGCCAGCAGTTTTTCTAGCTCTGGAAACACCATATATTTT. The V call is TRBV7-6, the J call TRBJ1-3; D not resolved. The germline V gene encodes CDR1 SGHVS and CDR2 FNYEAQ. With 6 bases removed from V and 0 bases from J, the gap between germline ends came to 9 bases. The CDR3 loop spans 14 amino acids.

The chain couples TRBV18 to TRBJ1-6; 8 positions agree with TRBD1. J was trimmed by 8 bases and V by 3 bases; bases with no gene match: 3. This CDR3 is built from 14 residues. Germline V gene lookup returns CDR1 KGHSH and CDR2 LQKENI. The CDR3 spells CASSPDRGDSPLHF. The CDR3 region has the DNA TGTGCCAGCTCACCCGACAGGGGTGATTCACCCCTCCACTTT. Based on the CDR3 plus reference TRBV18 and TRBJ1-6, the full variable domain is NAGVMQNPRHLVRRRGQEARLRCSPMKGHSHVYWYRQLPEEGLKFMVYLQKENIIDESGMPKERFSAEFPKEGPSILRIQQVVRGDSAAYFCASSPDRGDSPLHFGNGTRLTVT.

The CDR3 nucleotides are TGTGCCAGCAGCCCGTCGGGCGGGACTAGCGGGCCCTCGCCCTACGAGCAGTACTTC. Translated: CASSPSGGTSGPSPYEQYF. The rearrangement uses TRBV7-2 and TRBJ2-7; 12 nucleotides align to TRBD2. This CDR3 is built from 19 residues. Germline V gene sequence: CDR1 SGHTA, CDR2 FQGNSA. J lost 2 bases, V lost 5 bases, and 16 bases had no gene match.

This rearrangement joins TRBV28 to TRBJ1-2; 9 bases align to TRBD1. The germline gives CDR1 MDHEN, CDR2 SYDVKM. J lost 4 bases, V lost 8 bases, and 14 bases had no gene match. The CDR3 contains 16 residues. DNA for the CDR3: TGTGCCAGCCACACGCCCTCCACAGGGGGCGGCTATGGCTACACCTTC. Its protein is CASHTPSTGGGYGYTF.